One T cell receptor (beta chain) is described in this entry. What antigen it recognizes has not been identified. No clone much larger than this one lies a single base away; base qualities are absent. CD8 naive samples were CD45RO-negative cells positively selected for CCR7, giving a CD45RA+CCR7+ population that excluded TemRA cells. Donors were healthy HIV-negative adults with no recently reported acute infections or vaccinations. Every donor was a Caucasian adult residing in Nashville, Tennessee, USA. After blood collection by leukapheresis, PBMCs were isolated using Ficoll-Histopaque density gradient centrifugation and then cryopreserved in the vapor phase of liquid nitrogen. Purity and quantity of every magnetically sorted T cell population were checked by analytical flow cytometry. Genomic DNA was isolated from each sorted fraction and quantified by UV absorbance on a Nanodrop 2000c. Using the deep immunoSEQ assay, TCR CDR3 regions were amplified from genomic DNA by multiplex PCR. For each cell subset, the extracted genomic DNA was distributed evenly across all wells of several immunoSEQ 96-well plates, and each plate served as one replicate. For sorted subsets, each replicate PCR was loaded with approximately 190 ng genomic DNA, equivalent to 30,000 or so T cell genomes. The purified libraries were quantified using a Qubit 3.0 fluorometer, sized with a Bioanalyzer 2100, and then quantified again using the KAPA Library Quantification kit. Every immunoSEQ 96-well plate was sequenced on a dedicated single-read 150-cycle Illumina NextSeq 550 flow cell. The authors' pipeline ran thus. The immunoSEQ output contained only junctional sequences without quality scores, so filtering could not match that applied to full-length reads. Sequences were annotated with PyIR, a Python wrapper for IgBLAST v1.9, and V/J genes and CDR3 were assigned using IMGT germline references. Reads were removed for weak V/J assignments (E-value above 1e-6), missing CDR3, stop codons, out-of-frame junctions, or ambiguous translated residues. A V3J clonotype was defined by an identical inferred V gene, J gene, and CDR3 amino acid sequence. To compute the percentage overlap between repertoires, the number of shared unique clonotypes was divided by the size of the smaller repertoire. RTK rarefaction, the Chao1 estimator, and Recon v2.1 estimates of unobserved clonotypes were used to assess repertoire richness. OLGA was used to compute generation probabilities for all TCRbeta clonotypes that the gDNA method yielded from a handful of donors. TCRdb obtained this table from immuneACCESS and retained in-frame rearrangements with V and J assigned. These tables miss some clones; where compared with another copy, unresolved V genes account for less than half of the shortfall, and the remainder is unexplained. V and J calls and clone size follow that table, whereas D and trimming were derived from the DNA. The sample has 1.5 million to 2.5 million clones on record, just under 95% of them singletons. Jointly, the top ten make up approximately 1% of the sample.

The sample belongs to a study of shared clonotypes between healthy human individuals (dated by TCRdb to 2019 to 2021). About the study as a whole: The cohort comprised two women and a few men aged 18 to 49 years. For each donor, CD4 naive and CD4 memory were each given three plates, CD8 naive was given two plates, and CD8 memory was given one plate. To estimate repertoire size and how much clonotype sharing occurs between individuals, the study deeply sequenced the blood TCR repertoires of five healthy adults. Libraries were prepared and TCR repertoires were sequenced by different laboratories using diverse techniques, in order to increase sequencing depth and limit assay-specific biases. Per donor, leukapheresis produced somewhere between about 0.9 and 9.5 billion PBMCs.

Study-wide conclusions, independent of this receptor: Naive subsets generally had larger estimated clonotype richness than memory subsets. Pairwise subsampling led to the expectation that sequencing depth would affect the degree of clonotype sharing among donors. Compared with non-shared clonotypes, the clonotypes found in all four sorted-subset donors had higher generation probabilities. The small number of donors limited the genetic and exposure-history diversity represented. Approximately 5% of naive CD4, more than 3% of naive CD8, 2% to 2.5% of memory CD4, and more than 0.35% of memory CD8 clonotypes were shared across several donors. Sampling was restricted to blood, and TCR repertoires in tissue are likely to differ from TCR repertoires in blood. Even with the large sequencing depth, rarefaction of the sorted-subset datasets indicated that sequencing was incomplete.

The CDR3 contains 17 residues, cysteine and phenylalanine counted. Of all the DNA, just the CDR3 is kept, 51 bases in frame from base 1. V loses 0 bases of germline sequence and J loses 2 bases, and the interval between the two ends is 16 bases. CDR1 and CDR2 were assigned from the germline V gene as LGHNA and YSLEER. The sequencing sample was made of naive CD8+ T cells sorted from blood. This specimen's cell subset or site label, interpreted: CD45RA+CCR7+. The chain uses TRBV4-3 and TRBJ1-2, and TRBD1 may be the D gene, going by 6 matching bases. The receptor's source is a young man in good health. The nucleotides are TGCGCCAGCAGCCAAGATCTAGGAACAGGGAGGAACTATGGCTACACCTTC. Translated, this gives CASSQDLGTGRNYGYTF.